This is a list of T cell receptor beta chains from one sample in a study of CD8 T cells in ankylosing spondylitis. TCRdb fed the 5' RACE reads into MiXCR, producing one record per CDR3 protein. The sample carries around 890,000 distinct CDR3 sequences, approximately 12% recorded once. Sequencing input: blood, either unsorted or a sorted T cell fraction (not recorded which). These receptors all stem from a male donor with ankylosing spondylitis. Both conserved end residues are part of each CDR3. Each record gives: J gene, D gene, V gene, clone size, CDR3 protein, CDR3 DNA. A D gene is named only where the DNA matches it firmly. Size values are once, few and many counts, or a class for expanded clones, and some rows have none.

TRBJ1-2 | TRBD1 | TRBV12-3/TRBV12-4 | many | CASSDHDRVNYGYTF | TGTGCCAGCAGCGACCACGACAGGGTGAACTATGGCTACACCTTC
TRBJ2-7 | TRBD2 | TRBV20-1 | NA | CSANAGTISYEQYF | TGCAGTGCAAATGCCGGGACTATATCCTACGAGCAGTACTTC
TRBJ2-3 | NA | TRBV24-1 | many | CATASATGTDTQYF | TGTGCCACCGCCTCGGCAACGGGCACAGATACGCAGTATTTT
TRBJ1-1 | TRBD1 | TRBV20-1 | few | CSALQGAQGTEAFF | TGCAGTGCCCTACAGGGGGCTCAGGGTACTGAAGCTTTCTTT
TRBJ2-1 | TRBD2 | TRBV12-3/TRBV12-4 | few | CASKNSGHDPNEQFF | TGTGCCAGCAAGAATAGCGGGCACGACCCCAATGAGCAGTTCTTC
TRBJ2-1 | TRBD2 | TRBV6-1 | few | CASSPSGAIYNEQFF | TGTGCCAGCAGTCCTAGCGGAGCAATCTACAATGAGCAGTTCTTC
TRBJ1-4 | NA | TRBV29-1 | few | CSVEDSGSNEKLFF | TGCAGCGTTGAAGATTCAGGCTCTAATGAAAAACTGTTTTTT
TRBJ2-7 | NA | TRBV6-5 | NA | CASSYSTFGTLLF | TGTGCCAGCAGTTACTCGACCTTCGGGACACTTCTCTTC
TRBJ2-5 | TRBD2 | TRBV5-1 | few | CASRSGTSGSVVSETQYF | TGCGCCAGCAGATCGGGGACTAGCGGGAGTGTCGTTTCGGAGACCCAGTACTTC
TRBJ2-1 | NA | TRBV5-1 | many | CASSFRPGPNEQFF | TGCGCCAGCAGCTTCAGACCAGGCCCCAATGAGCAGTTCTTC
TRBJ1-2 | NA | TRBV5-6 | NA | CASNRDASNYGYTF | TGTGCCAGCAACCGGGACGCAAGTAACTATGGCTACACCTTC
TRBJ2-7 | NA | TRBV7-9 | few | CASNLMAGTSYEQYF | TGTGCCAGCAACCTCATGGCAGGGACCTCCTACGAGCAGTACTTC
TRBJ1-6 | TRBD1 | TRBV20-1 | few | CSAQDREANSPLHF | TGCAGTGCTCAGGACAGGGAGGCCAATTCACCCCTCCACTTT
TRBJ2-1 | NA | TRBV5-1 | many | CASSLGGASNEQFF | TGCGCCAGCAGCTTGGGGGGAGCATCCAATGAGCAGTTCTTC
TRBJ1-4 | NA | TRBV7-2 | NA | CASSRGQINEKLFF | TGTGCCAGCAGCCGAGGACAGATTAATGAAAAACTGTTTTTT
TRBJ2-7 | NA | TRBV5-1 | NA | CASSSTGRKRDEQYF | TGCGCCAGCAGCAGTACAGGGAGAAAGAGGGACGAGCAGTACTTC
TRBJ2-7 | NA | TRBV5-1 | many | CASSLEDRRDEQYF | TGCGCCAGCAGCTTGGAGGACCGGAGGGACGAGCAGTACTTC
TRBJ2-2 | NA | TRBV10-3 | NA | CAITTGRTGELFF | TGTGCCATCACCACTGGGAGAACCGGGGAGCTGTTTTTT
TRBJ2-5 | NA | TRBV27 | NA | CASSPFGAHRETQYF | TGTGCCAGCAGTCCTTTTGGGGCCCATAGGGAGACCCAGTACTTC
TRBJ2-7 | NA | TRBV5-1 | NA | CASSVTQYEQYF | TGCGCCAGCAGCGTCACACAGTACGAGCAGTACTTC
TRBJ2-7 | TRBD1 | TRBV10-3 | NA | CAISESQTGNGEQYF | TGTGCCATCAGTGAGTCCCAGACAGGGAACGGCGAGCAGTACTTC
TRBJ2-3 | TRBD1 | TRBV6-5 | NA | CASSYLTGMKTDTQYF | TGTGCCAGCAGCTACCTGACAGGGATGAAGACAGATACGCAGTATTTT
TRBJ1-1 | NA | TRBV14 | NA | CASSQDRRGTEAFF | TGTGCCAGCAGCCAAGATCGGAGGGGGACTGAAGCTTTCTTT
TRBJ1-1 | TRBD1 | TRBV20-1 | NA | CSAGQGENTEAFF | TGCAGTGCTGGACAGGGCGAGAACACTGAAGCTTTCTTT
TRBJ1-1 | TRBD1 | TRBV29-1 | many | CSVWDSRAPEAFF | TGCAGCGTGTGGGACAGTAGGGCCCCTGAAGCTTTCTTT
TRBJ1-1 | NA | TRBV4-2 | few | CASSQVSLNTEAFF | TGTGCCAGCAGCCAAGTGTCCTTGAACACTGAAGCTTTCTTT
TRBJ2-3 | TRBD2 | TRBV18 | NA | CASYSGTSGGATDTQYF | TGTGCCAGCTACAGTGGGACTAGCGGGGGGGCCACAGATACGCAGTATTTT
TRBJ1-2 | NA | TRBV5-1 | few | CASSLYGSAGYTF | TGCGCCAGCAGCTTGTACGGGTCCGCTGGCTACACCTTC
TRBJ2-1 | NA | TRBV7-2 | many | CASSQDTYNEQFF | TGTGCCAGCAGCCAGGACACCTACAATGAGCAGTTCTTC
TRBJ2-7 | NA | TRBV6-5 | NA | CASSYSKDGSYEQYF | TGTGCCAGCAGTTACTCGAAAGACGGCTCCTACGAGCAGTACTTC
TRBJ2-3 | TRBD1 | TRBV6-1 | few | CASRNRGESDTQYF | TGTGCCAGTCGTAACAGGGGAGAGTCAGATACGCAGTATTTT
TRBJ2-2 | TRBD1 | TRBV20-1 | NA | CSARDRDREATGELFF | TGCAGTGCTAGAGATCGGGACAGGGAGGCCACCGGGGAGCTGTTTTTT
TRBJ2-5 | TRBD1 | TRBV6-5 | NA | CASSYATGRETQYF | TGTGCCAGCAGTTACGCGACAGGGAGAGAGACCCAGTACTTC
TRBJ1-2 | NA | TRBV18 | NA | CASHGTALLGYTF | TGTGCCAGCCACGGGACCGCGTTACTTGGCTACACCTTC
TRBJ2-7 | TRBD1 | TRBV7-2 | many | CASSLTGGFYEQYF | TGTGCCAGCAGCTTGACAGGGGGCTTCTACGAGCAGTACTTC
TRBJ2-7 | NA | TRBV27 | few | CASSLSGQFREQYF | TGTGCCAGCAGTTTATCAGGACAGTTCCGCGAGCAGTACTTC
TRBJ2-3 | TRBD2 | TRBV11-2 | NA | CASSSLSYSGDTDTQYF | TGTGCCAGCAGCTCCCTATCTTATAGCGGGGACACAGATACGCAGTATTTT
TRBJ2-4 | TRBD1 | TRBV20-1 | NA | CSARGRKGASGKNIQYF | TGCAGTGCTAGAGGGAGGAAGGGGGCGAGTGGCAAAAACATTCAGTACTTC
TRBJ2-3 | NA | TRBV14 | few | CASSRRIGSDTQYF | TGTGCCAGCAGCCGCCGGATAGGGTCAGATACGCAGTATTTT
TRBJ2-7 | NA | TRBV7-2 | NA | CASSLPWQGYEQYF | TGTGCCAGCAGCTTACCATGGCAGGGGTACGAGCAGTACTTC
TRBJ2-5 | NA | TRBV10-3 | NA | CAISKHGDQETQYF | TGTGCCATCTCAAAGCACGGGGACCAAGAGACCCAGTACTTC
TRBJ1-3 | TRBD1 | TRBV29-1 | many | CSVVQGSSGNTIYF | TGCAGCGTTGTACAGGGGTCTTCTGGAAACACCATATATTTT
TRBJ1-5 | TRBD1 | TRBV9 | NA | CASSGQQGSPQHF | TGTGCCAGCAGCGGACAACAGGGGTCCCCCCAGCATTTT
TRBJ2-1 | TRBD2 | TRBV7-2 | few | CASSSGTSGVNYNEQFF | TGTGCCAGCAGTTCAGGGACTAGCGGGGTTAACTACAATGAGCAGTTCTTC
TRBJ2-3 | NA | TRBV7-9 | NA | CASSYQRTSTDTQYF | TGTGCCAGCAGCTACCAGCGGACTAGCACAGATACGCAGTATTTT
TRBJ2-5 | NA | TRBV18 | few | CASSPRKSEETQYF | TGTGCCAGCTCACCACGTAAGAGCGAGGAGACCCAGTACTTC